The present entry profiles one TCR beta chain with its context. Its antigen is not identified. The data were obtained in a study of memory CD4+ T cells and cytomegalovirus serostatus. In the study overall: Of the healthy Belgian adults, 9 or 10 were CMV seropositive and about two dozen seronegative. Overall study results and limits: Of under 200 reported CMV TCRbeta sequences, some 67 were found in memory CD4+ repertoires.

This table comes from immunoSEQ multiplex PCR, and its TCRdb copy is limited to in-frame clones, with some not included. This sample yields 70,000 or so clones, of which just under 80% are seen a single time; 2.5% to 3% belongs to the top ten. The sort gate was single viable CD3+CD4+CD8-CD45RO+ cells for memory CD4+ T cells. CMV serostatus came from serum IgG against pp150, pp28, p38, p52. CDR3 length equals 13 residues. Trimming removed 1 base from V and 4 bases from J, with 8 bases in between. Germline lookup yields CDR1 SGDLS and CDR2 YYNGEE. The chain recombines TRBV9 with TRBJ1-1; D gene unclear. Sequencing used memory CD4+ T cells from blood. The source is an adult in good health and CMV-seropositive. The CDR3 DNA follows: TGTGCCAGCAGCGTAACCGGGGTCACTGAAGCTTTCTTT. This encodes CASSVTGVTEAFF.